A selection of T cell receptor beta chains follows, all from one sample in a study of CD8+ T cells in alopecia areata. Sequenced by immunoSEQ multiplex PCR; TCRdb stores in-frame clones only, minus some. The sample records about 190,000 clones, approximately 56% being singletons. The sequences come from CD4+ T cells sorted from blood, collected at week 4, from a patient treated with tofacitinib. The receptors shown here come from a human donor with alopecia areata. Each CDR3 is given with its conserved first and last residue. A D gene is named only where the DNA matches it firmly. The listing skips clone size in some rows; elsewhere it reads once, few, many or a size class.

d_gene: .; abundance: .; j_gene: TRBJ2-1; v_gene: TRBV29-1; CDR3nt: TGCAGCGTTGAGACCCACAATGAGCAGTTCTTC; CDR3aa: CSVETHNEQFF
d_gene: TRBD1; abundance: .; j_gene: TRBJ2-1; v_gene: TRBV5-1; CDR3nt: TGCGCCAGCAGTTCGAGGACAGGCCTCTATGAGCAGTTCTTC; CDR3aa: CASSSRTGLYEQFF
d_gene: .; abundance: .; j_gene: TRBJ2-7; v_gene: TRBV19; CDR3nt: TGTGCCAGTAGTATAGGCAGGAACTACGAGCAGTACTTC; CDR3aa: CASSIGRNYEQYF
d_gene: .; abundance: .; j_gene: TRBJ2-2; v_gene: TRBV30; CDR3nt: TGTGCCTGGAGTGTACGACGGGCCCCCGGGGAGCTGTTTTTT; CDR3aa: CAWSVRRAPGELFF
d_gene: .; abundance: once; j_gene: TRBJ1-2; v_gene: TRBV2; CDR3nt: TGTGCCAGCAGTGAGATGACAGGCCAGTCCCATGGCTACACCTTC; CDR3aa: CASSEMTGQSHGYTF
d_gene: .; abundance: .; j_gene: TRBJ2-3; v_gene: TRBV18; CDR3nt: TGTGCCAGCTCACCTGCAAGGAGTATCACAGATACGCAGTATTTT; CDR3aa: CASSPARSITDTQYF
d_gene: .; abundance: few; j_gene: TRBJ2-7; v_gene: TRBV6-6; CDR3nt: TGTGCCAGCAAGGGAGGGACAGCCTACGAGCAGTACTTC; CDR3aa: CASKGGTAYEQYF
d_gene: .; abundance: .; j_gene: TRBJ2-7; v_gene: TRBV6-6; CDR3nt: TGTGCCAGCAGTTACAGGGGCAGCTACGAGCAGTACTTC; CDR3aa: CASSYRGSYEQYF
d_gene: .; abundance: .; j_gene: TRBJ1-2; v_gene: TRBV30; CDR3nt: TGTGCCTGGGAACAGGGAAGGCTTGTCCAAAATGGCTACACCTTC; CDR3aa: CAWEQGRLVQNGYTF
d_gene: .; abundance: few; j_gene: TRBJ2-2; v_gene: TRBV7-6; CDR3nt: TGTGCCAGCAGCCGGGACACCGGGGAGCTGTTTTTT; CDR3aa: CASSRDTGELFF
d_gene: .; abundance: .; j_gene: TRBJ2-7; v_gene: TRBV6-5; CDR3nt: TGTGCCAGCAGACCCTCGTCTGGGAGCTACGAGCAGTACTTC; CDR3aa: CASRPSSGSYEQYF
d_gene: TRBD1; abundance: few; j_gene: TRBJ2-2; v_gene: TRBV29-1; CDR3nt: TGCAGCGTCTGGGGACAGAGGGGAATCACCGGGGAGCTGTTTTTT; CDR3aa: CSVWGQRGITGELFF
d_gene: .; abundance: few; j_gene: TRBJ2-1; v_gene: TRBV29-1; CDR3nt: TGCAGCGGGACATACTACAATGAGCAGTTCTTC; CDR3aa: CSGTYYNEQFF
d_gene: .; abundance: .; j_gene: TRBJ2-2; v_gene: TRBV28; CDR3nt: TGTGCCAGCAGCAAACCGAACACCGGGGAGCTGTTTTTT; CDR3aa: CASSKPNTGELFF
d_gene: .; abundance: few; j_gene: TRBJ2-7; v_gene: TRBV7-2; CDR3nt: TGTGCCAGCAGCTTACTTTATCCGGCCGAGCAGTACTTC; CDR3aa: CASSLLYPAEQYF
d_gene: TRBD1; abundance: .; j_gene: TRBJ2-6; v_gene: TRBV18; CDR3nt: TGTGCCAGCTCGCCCCAGGGGGTTGGGGCCAACGTCCTGACTTTC; CDR3aa: CASSPQGVGANVLTF
d_gene: TRBD2; abundance: .; j_gene: TRBJ2-7; v_gene: TRBV9; CDR3nt: TGTGCCAGCAGCCCCGGACTAGCGGGAGGAATCTCCTACGAGCAGTACTTC; CDR3aa: CASSPGLAGGISYEQYF
d_gene: .; abundance: few; j_gene: TRBJ2-7; v_gene: TRBV29-1; CDR3nt: TGCAGCGTTCGTGCCGAGCAGTACTTC; CDR3aa: CSVRAEQYF
d_gene: .; abundance: .; j_gene: TRBJ2-2; v_gene: TRBV29-1; CDR3nt: TGCAGCGTTGGGAGAGGATCTAACACCGGGGAGCTGTTTTTT; CDR3aa: CSVGRGSNTGELFF
d_gene: .; abundance: few; j_gene: TRBJ2-7; v_gene: TRBV18; CDR3nt: TGTGCCAGCTCACCACCGTCGCGCAGGGAACCCTACGAGCAGTACTTC; CDR3aa: CASSPPSRREPYEQYF
d_gene: .; abundance: .; j_gene: TRBJ2-1; v_gene: TRBV20-1; CDR3nt: TGCAGTGCTCCAGCGTTCGGCGAGCAGTTCTTC; CDR3aa: CSAPAFGEQFF
d_gene: TRBD1; abundance: .; j_gene: TRBJ2-7; v_gene: TRBV19; CDR3nt: TGTGCCAGTAGTAATCCCGGGACAGGGGGTGCCTACGAGCAGTACTTC; CDR3aa: CASSNPGTGGAYEQYF
d_gene: .; abundance: .; j_gene: TRBJ2-5; v_gene: TRBV5-1; CDR3nt: TGCGCCAGCAGCGGCGACGACAGAGAAGAGACCCAGTACTTC; CDR3aa: CASSGDDREETQYF
d_gene: .; abundance: .; j_gene: TRBJ1-1; v_gene: TRBV28; CDR3nt: TGTGCCAGCAGGAGTTCGACGCGGGGCACTGAAGCTTTCTTT; CDR3aa: CASRSSTRGTEAFF
d_gene: .; abundance: few; j_gene: TRBJ2-7; v_gene: TRBV27; CDR3nt: TGTGCCAGCAGCCCCATAGCGGAACGCGCCTACGAGCAGTACTTC; CDR3aa: CASSPIAERAYEQYF
d_gene: .; abundance: .; j_gene: TRBJ2-1; v_gene: TRBV6-6; CDR3nt: TGTGCCAGCAGTTACCCGACAGCAGACTCCTACAATGAGCAGTTCTTC; CDR3aa: CASSYPTADSYNEQFF
d_gene: .; abundance: .; j_gene: TRBJ2-5; v_gene: TRBV6-6; CDR3nt: TGTGCCAGCAGTTACGGCCCGGGGGCTCAAGAGACCCAGTACTTC; CDR3aa: CASSYGPGAQETQYF
d_gene: TRBD2; abundance: .; j_gene: TRBJ2-1; v_gene: TRBV2; CDR3nt: TGTGCCAGCGCAGCGGGGACCGTAAGGAATGAGCAGTTCTTC; CDR3aa: CASAAGTVRNEQFF
d_gene: TRBD1; abundance: once; j_gene: TRBJ1-1; v_gene: TRBV30; CDR3nt: TGTGCCTGGGATAAGGGACAGGGACGCGAAGCTTTCTTT; CDR3aa: CAWDKGQGREAFF
d_gene: TRBD2; abundance: few; j_gene: TRBJ2-7; v_gene: TRBV11-2; CDR3nt: TGTGCCAGCAGCTCAATAGCGGGAGAGGTTGGCGAGCAGTACTTC; CDR3aa: CASSSIAGEVGEQYF
d_gene: .; abundance: .; j_gene: TRBJ1-2; v_gene: TRBV5-1; CDR3nt: TGCGCCAGCAGCTTGGGACTACTGAAGGACTATGGCTACACCTTC; CDR3aa: CASSLGLLKDYGYTF
d_gene: .; abundance: .; j_gene: TRBJ2-6; v_gene: TRBV27; CDR3nt: TGTGCCAGCAGTCATTACTCTGGGGCCAACGTCCTGACTTTC; CDR3aa: CASSHYSGANVLTF
d_gene: .; abundance: .; j_gene: TRBJ2-5; v_gene: TRBV30; CDR3nt: TGTGCCTGGGGGGGTAAGACCCAGTACTTC; CDR3aa: CAWGGKTQYF
d_gene: TRBD1; abundance: .; j_gene: TRBJ1-2; v_gene: TRBV6-5; CDR3nt: TGTGCCAGCAGTTACTTGGACAGGGGGCTAGGATCTGGCTACACCTTC; CDR3aa: CASSYLDRGLGSGYTF
d_gene: .; abundance: .; j_gene: TRBJ2-3; v_gene: TRBV28; CDR3nt: TGTGCCAGCAGTTCGGACCCGGGACGGCCTTTCGGAGATACGCAGTATTTT; CDR3aa: CASSSDPGRPFGDTQYF
d_gene: .; abundance: once; j_gene: TRBJ1-1; v_gene: TRBV7-3; CDR3nt: TGTGCCAGCAGCTCAGTCAGGGAATCTGAAGCTTTCTTT; CDR3aa: CASSSVRESEAFF